Below are 18 T cell receptor beta chains sequenced from a single sample in a study of long-term antiretroviral therapy in people with HIV. Investigators performed immunoSEQ version v3.0 at survey level. Generated by immunoSEQ multiplex PCR, the TCRdb table keeps only in-frame clones and is missing some. The sample has around 30,000 clones; around 96% are singletons. The sequencing used unsorted PBMCs, collected 5.3 years after starting antiretroviral therapy. These receptors were taken from a man aged 30-40 years with HIV.

This chain uses TRBV7-2 with TRBJ1-1, with D perhaps TRBD1 (5 bases). The germline CDR1 and CDR2 sequences are SGHTA and FQGNSA. With 5 bases removed from V and 0 bases from J, the gap between germline ends came to 16 bases. This CDR3 region has 16 residues. CDR3 sequence (DNA): TGTGCCAGCAGCCCTACCCACCCGGGACTGAACACTGAAGCTTTCTTT. As protein: CASSPTHPGLNTEAFF.

CDR3 DNA: TGTGCCAGCAGCCACGTAGCGGACGGGACCGGGGAGCTGTTTTTT. Its translation is CASSHVADGTGELFF. V is TRBV27 and J is TRBJ2-2; D possibly corresponds to TRBD2 (6 bases). CDR1 MNHEY and CDR2 SMNVEV come from the germline V gene (reference sequence). The V end was cut by 6 bases, the J end by 5 bases, with 16 bases between. The CDR3 is 15 residues long.

The chain uses TRBV18 and TRBJ2-7; maybe TRBD2 (6 bases). The V gene lost 6 bases and the J gene lost 7 bases, with 19 bases spanning the gap. In germline, CDR1 is KGHSH, CDR2 LQKENI. The CDR3 has 14 residues. This CDR3 reads CASSVRDSPTEQYF. The CDR3 nucleotides are TGTGCCAGCTCGGTCCGGGACTCGCCTACGGAGCAGTACTTC.

The rearrangement links TRBV4-1 to TRBJ1-2, with a possible D match to TRBD1 (5 bases). Trimming pared 4 bases from V and 5 bases from J, leaving 14 bases between. Germline-derived CDR1 and CDR2 are MGHRA and YSYEKL. The CDR3 loop spans 14 amino acids. The CDR3 sequence is CASSPRDTMYGYTF. For the CDR3, the DNA is TGCGCCAGCAGCCCCAGGGATACTATGTATGGCTACACCTTC.

The rearrangement joins TRBV19 to TRBJ2-7; D tentatively reads TRBD1 or TRBD2 (5 bases each). The CDR3 runs to 14 residues. The germline gives CDR1 LNHDA, CDR2 SQIVND (reference sequence). Deletions cut 5 bases from V and 4 bases from J, with 15 bases between. CDR3 coding DNA: TGTGCCAGTAGTGTTTCCGGGACGCTGTACGAGCAGTACTTC. It yields the protein CASSVSGTLYEQYF.

The CDR3 loop reads CSARRENEQFF. The CDR3 nucleotides read TGCAGTGCTAGAAGAGAAAATGAGCAGTTCTTC. The rearrangement links TRBV20-1 to TRBJ2-1; no reliable D call. The CDR3 consists of 11 residues. Trimming removed 2 bases from V and 7 bases from J, with 6 bases in between. CDR1 DFQATT and CDR2 SNEGSKA come from the germline V gene (reference sequence).

The chain employs TRBV6-6 and TRBJ1-4, with D unclear. Trimming left V 0 bases short and J 3 bases short, with 11 bases between. The CDR3 spans 16 residues. CDR1 is MNHNY, CDR2 SVGAGI, per germline (reference sequence). CDR3 in DNA: TGTGCCAGCAGTTACTCGGAGTCGGCGGCTAATGAAAAACTGTTTTTT. It encodes CASSYSESAANEKLFF.

The rearrangement uses TRBV5-4 and TRBJ2-5; 8 positions agree with TRBD2. The germline gives CDR1 SGHNT, CDR2 YYREEE (reference sequence). V was clipped by 2 bases and J by 6 bases; unmatched bases: 15. The CDR3 is 17 amino acids. The CDR3 coding sequence is TGTGCCAGCAGCTTCCTCGGGGGGGAGTCGTTTGGGAAGACCCAGTACTTC. It codes for CASSFLGGESFGKTQYF.

The gene calls are TRBV7-9 and TRBJ1-1; D is possibly TRBD1 (6 bases). This CDR3 spans 13 amino acids. CDR1 is SEHNR, CDR2 FQNEAQ, per germline (reference sequence). V was shortened by 5 bases and J by 5 bases, with 12 bases between the two germline ends. CDR3 coding DNA: TGTGCCAGCAGCCGCGGGGGCGCGACTGAAGCTTTCTTT. Translated, it gives CASSRGGATEAFF.

The count of this clone is one. CDR3 amino acids: CASSVDRAGGVYSYNEQFF. For the CDR3, the DNA is TGTGCCAGCAGCGTAGATCGAGCGGGGGGAGTCTACTCCTACAATGAGCAGTTCTTC. The rearrangement joins TRBV9 to TRBJ2-1, with 9 bases aligning to TRBD2. The CDR3 runs to 19 residues. V shed 0 bases and J 0 bases; nucleotides not matched to a gene: 10. CDR1 and CDR2 from the germline V gene are SGDLS and YYNGEE.

The gene calls are TRBV25-1 and TRBJ2-3; no reliable D call. This CDR3 is 11 amino acids long. Germline assignment: CDR1 MGHDK and CDR2 SYGVNS. V was clipped by 10 bases and J by 6 bases, with 11 bases between them. The CDR3 reads CATRSGDTQYF. For the CDR3, the DNA is TGTGCCACCCGGTCCGGCGATACGCAGTATTTT.

The chain couples TRBV28 to TRBJ1-5, with 7 bases identical to TRBD1. The J segment lost 9 bases and the V segment lost 7 bases, leaving 12 bases of the junction unmatched. There are 14 residues in the CDR3. Germline values: CDR1 MDHEN, CDR2 SYDVKM. CDR3 in amino acids: CASISPTGLRPQHF. In DNA form, the CDR3 reads TGTGCCAGCATTTCCCCGACAGGGTTAAGGCCCCAGCATTTT.

The V gene is TRBV5-4, the J gene TRBJ1-2; possible D gene TRBD1, 6 bases. Trimming cost V 4 bases and J 4 bases, with 14 bases left between them. This CDR3 has 14 residues. Germline V CDR1 and CDR2: SGHNT, YYREEE (reference sequence). The CDR3 nucleotides are TGTGCCAGCAGCCGGCCAGGGGCCGCCTATGGCTACACCTTC. Translated: CASSRPGAAYGYTF.

This chain links TRBV7-2 with TRBJ2-3, with TRBD2 matching 8 bases. Germline CDR1 is SGHTA and CDR2 is FQGNSA. The CDR3 contains 16 residues. V was pared by 5 bases and J by 2 bases, with 9 bases of the junction left unmatched. The CDR3 region has the DNA TGTGCCAGCAGCCGCTACCCCGGGGGGGTCACAGATACGCAGTATTTT. This encodes CASSRYPGGVTDTQYF.

This chain links TRBV7-9 with TRBJ2-7, with 7 nucleotides matching TRBD1. V dropped 0 bases and J dropped 5; count of bases not matched to a gene: 13. Germline V gene lookup returns CDR1 SEHNR and CDR2 FQNEAQ (reference sequence). This CDR3 contains 17 residues. CDR3 in amino acids: CASSLAARTGFLHEQYF. CDR3 in DNA: TGTGCCAGCAGCTTAGCGGCAAGGACAGGTTTTCTTCACGAGCAGTACTTC.

The chain links TRBV29-1 to TRBJ2-7; TRBD1 is a possible D gene (5 bases). Germline V gene sequence: CDR1 SQVTM, CDR2 ANQGSEA. The CDR3 is made up of 13 amino acids. Between the trimmed V and J ends, which lost 2 bases and 3 bases, there was a span of 11 bases. The CDR3 loop reads CSVEWSRDYEQYF. The DNA for the CDR3 is TGCAGCGTTGAATGGAGCAGGGACTACGAGCAGTACTTC.

The chain links TRBV7-2 to TRBJ1-1; TRBD1 matches 8 bases. J lost 3 bases, V lost 3 bases, and 6 bases had no gene match. This CDR3 is built from 15 residues. Germline CDR1 is SGHTA and CDR2 is FQGNSA. The CDR3 region has the DNA TGTGCCAGCAGCTTCAGGGGGCGCCCCGACACTGAAGCTTTCTTT. This translates into CASSFRGRPDTEAFF.

The genes are TRBV5-5 and TRBJ1-2; TRBD1 aligns across 10 bases. The CDR3 runs to 15 residues. CDR1 and CDR2 from the germline V gene are SGHKS and YYEKEE (reference sequence). With 4 bases clipped from V and 5 bases from J, the junction kept 8 bases outside the gene matches. The CDR3 is CASSLAGTGEYGYTF. The CDR3 coding sequence is TGTGCCAGCAGCCTAGCCGGGACAGGGGAATATGGCTACACCTTC.